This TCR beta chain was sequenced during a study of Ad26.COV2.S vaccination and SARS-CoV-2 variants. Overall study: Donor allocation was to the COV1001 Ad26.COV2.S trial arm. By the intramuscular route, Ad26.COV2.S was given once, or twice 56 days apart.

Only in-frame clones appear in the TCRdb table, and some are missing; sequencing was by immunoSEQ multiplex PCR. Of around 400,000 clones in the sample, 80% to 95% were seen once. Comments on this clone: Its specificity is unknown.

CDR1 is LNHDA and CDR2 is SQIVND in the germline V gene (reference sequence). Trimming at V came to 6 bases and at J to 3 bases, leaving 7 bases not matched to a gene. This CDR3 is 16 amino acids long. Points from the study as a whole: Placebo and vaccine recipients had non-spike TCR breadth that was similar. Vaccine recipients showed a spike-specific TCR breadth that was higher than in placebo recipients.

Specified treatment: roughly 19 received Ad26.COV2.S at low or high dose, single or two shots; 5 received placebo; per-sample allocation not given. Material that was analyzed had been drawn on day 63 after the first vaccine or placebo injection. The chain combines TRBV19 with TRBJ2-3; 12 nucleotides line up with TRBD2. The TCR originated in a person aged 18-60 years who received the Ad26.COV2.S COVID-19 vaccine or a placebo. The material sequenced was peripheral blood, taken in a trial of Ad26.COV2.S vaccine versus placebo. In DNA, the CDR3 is TGTGCCAGTAGCCGACTAGCGGGAGAGGTAACAGATACGCAGTATTTT. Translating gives CASSRLAGEVTDTQYF. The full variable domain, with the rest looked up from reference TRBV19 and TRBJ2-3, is DGGITQSPKYLFRKEGQNVTLSCEQNLNHDAMYWYRQDPGQGLRLIYYSQIVNDFQKGDIAEGYSVSREKKESFPLTVTSAQKNPTAFYLCASSRLAGEVTDTQYFGPGTRLTVL.